This T cell receptor (beta chain) was obtained from a study of long-term antiretroviral therapy in people with HIV. The assay used was immunoSEQ (version v3.0), run at survey level. TCRdb's copy holds only in-frame clones and misses some; the assay was immunoSEQ multiplex PCR. This sample has around 28,000 clones, with about 85% found just once. The sequence derives from a man aged 35 to 55 with HIV. The sequences come from unsorted PBMCs, collected 2.3 years after starting antiretroviral therapy.

CDR3 amino acids: CASSLSYPTSVDTDTQYF. CDR3 nucleotide sequence: TGTGCCAGCAGTTTATCGTACCCCACGAGTGTTGACACAGATACGCAGTATTTT. The chain is built from TRBV27 and TRBJ2-3; D is uncertain. Between the trimmed V and J ends, which lost 0 bases and 2 bases, there was a span of 18 bases. Per germline, CDR1 MNHEY and CDR2 SMNVEV (reference sequence). This CDR3 region has 18 residues.